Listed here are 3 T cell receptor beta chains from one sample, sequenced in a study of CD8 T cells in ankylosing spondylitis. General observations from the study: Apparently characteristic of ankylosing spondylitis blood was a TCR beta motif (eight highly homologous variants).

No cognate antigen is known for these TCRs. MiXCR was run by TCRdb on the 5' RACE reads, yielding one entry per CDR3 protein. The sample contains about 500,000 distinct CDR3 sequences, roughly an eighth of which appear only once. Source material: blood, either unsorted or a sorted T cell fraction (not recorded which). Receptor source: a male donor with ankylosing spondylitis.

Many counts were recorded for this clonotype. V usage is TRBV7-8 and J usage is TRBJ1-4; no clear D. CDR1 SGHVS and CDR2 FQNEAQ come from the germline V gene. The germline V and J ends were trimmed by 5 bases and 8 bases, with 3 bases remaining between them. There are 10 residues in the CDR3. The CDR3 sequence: CASSNEKLFF. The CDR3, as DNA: TGTGCCAGCAGCAACGAAAAACTGTTTTTT.

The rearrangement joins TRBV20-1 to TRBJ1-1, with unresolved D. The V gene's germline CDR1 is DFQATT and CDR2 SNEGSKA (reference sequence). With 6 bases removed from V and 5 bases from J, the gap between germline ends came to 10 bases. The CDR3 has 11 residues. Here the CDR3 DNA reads TGCAGTGCCAAACGTCTGACTGAAGCTTTCTTT. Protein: CSAKRLTEAFF.

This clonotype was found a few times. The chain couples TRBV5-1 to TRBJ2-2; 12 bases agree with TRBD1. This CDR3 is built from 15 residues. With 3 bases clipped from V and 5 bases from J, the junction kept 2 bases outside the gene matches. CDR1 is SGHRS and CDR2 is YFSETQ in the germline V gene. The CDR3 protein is CASSSGQGATGELFF. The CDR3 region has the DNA TGCGCCAGCAGCTCGGGACAGGGGGCTACCGGGGAGCTGTTTTTT.